This passage covers 10 T cell receptor beta chains from one sample sequenced in a study of blood T cell repertoires in COVID-19. TCRdb's table, derived via immunoSEQ multiplex PCR, lists solely in-frame clones and lacks some. The sample has 120,000 to 150,000 clones; 80% are singletons. Material: peripheral blood. The receptors were sampled from a man in his 60s with active or convalescent COVID-19.

The genes are TRBV9 and TRBJ2-1; a possible D gene is TRBD2 (6 bases). This CDR3 contains 17 residues. V was clipped by 3 bases and J by 0 bases, with 16 bases between them. Germline V gives CDR1 SGDLS, CDR2 YYNGEE. CDR3 region: CASSEGDGGPSYNEQFF. CDR3 coding DNA: TGTGCCAGCAGCGAGGGAGACGGGGGACCCTCCTACAATGAGCAGTTCTTC.

The rearrangement joins TRBV20-1 to TRBJ2-7; D call uncertain. The germline CDR1 and CDR2 sequences are DFQATT and SNEGSKA (reference sequence). Trimming pared 3 bases from V and 3 bases from J, leaving 18 bases between. The CDR3 extends over 15 amino acids. This CDR3 reads CSASPPWATVYEQYF. CDR3 sequence (DNA): TGCAGTGCTAGTCCCCCTTGGGCTACTGTCTACGAGCAGTACTTC.

The table lists this clone with a count of one. The chain is built from TRBV9 and TRBJ2-1; D might be TRBD1 (6 bases). CDR1 SGDLS and CDR2 YYNGEE come from the germline V gene. V lost 4 bases, J lost 0 bases, and 14 bases lay in between. CDR3 length: 16 amino acids. CDR3 nucleotide sequence: TGTGCCAGCAGCCCCAGACAGGCCGACTCCTACAATGAGCAGTTCTTC. Residues: CASSPRQADSYNEQFF. The whole variable domain, remainder taken from reference TRBV9 and TRBJ2-1, is DSGVTQTPKHLITATGQRVTLRCSPRSGDLSVYWYQQSLDQGLQFLIQYYNGEERAKGNILERFSAQQFPDLHSELNLSSLELGDSALYFCASSPRQADSYNEQFFGPGTRLTVL.

The chain couples TRBV6-1 to TRBJ2-7; tentative D call: TRBD1 (5 bases). CDR3 length: 16 amino acids. The germline gives CDR1 MNHNS, CDR2 SASEGT. V lost 4 bases to trimming and J lost 0 bases, with 16 bases between them. The CDR3 region is CASSGARRGSSYEQYF. Written as DNA, the CDR3 is TGTGCCAGCAGTGGGGCTAGAAGGGGTAGCTCCTACGAGCAGTACTTC.

V is TRBV7-2 and J is TRBJ2-7; D may be TRBD2 (7 bases). The CDR3 runs to 16 residues. V was clipped by 5 bases and J by 2 bases, with 19 bases between them. Germline lookup yields CDR1 SGHTA and CDR2 FQGNSA. The CDR3 DNA reads TGTGCCAGCAGCCCCTTGGGGGGGGACATACCCTACGAGCAGTACTTC. This sequence encodes CASSPLGGDIPYEQYF.

The rearrangement uses TRBV7-9 and TRBJ2-3; D is ambiguous. Germline CDR1 and CDR2: SEHNR and FQNEAQ (reference sequence). V lost 11 bases and J lost 3, with 18 bases in between. The CDR3 extends over 14 amino acids. The CDR3 DNA reads TGTGCCTGCGGCTCTAGTCAATCAACAGATACGCAGTATTTT. This translates into CACGSSQSTDTQYF.

The chain couples TRBV10-3 to TRBJ1-1, with 7 bases aligning to TRBD1. Germline V gene lookup returns CDR1 ENHRY and CDR2 SYGVKD. The CDR3 contains 16 residues. V trimming: 2 bases; J trimming: 0 bases; junction bases outside the gene matches: 6. CDR3 bases: TGTGCCATCAGTGAGCCTACGACAGGGCTGAACACTGAAGCTTTCTTT. The encoded protein is CAISEPTTGLNTEAFF.

The chain combines TRBV27 with TRBJ1-1; D remains unclear. Germline V gene lookup returns CDR1 MNHEY and CDR2 SMNVEV (reference sequence). This CDR3 region has 15 residues. Trimming took 3 bases from V and 0 from J, leaving 11 bases between them. The CDR3 loop reads CASSLSAAVNTEAFF. The CDR3 coding sequence is TGTGCCAGCAGTTTGTCAGCGGCGGTGAACACTGAAGCTTTCTTT.

The DNA of the CDR3 is TGTGCCAGCAGCCCACGGACTATTCCTAGCACAGATACGCAGTATTTT. Its translation is CASSPRTIPSTDTQYF. This chain links TRBV9 with TRBJ2-3, with a weak D call TRBD2 (6 bases). CDR1 and CDR2 from the germline V gene are SGDLS and YYNGEE. Trimming pared 4 bases from V and 0 bases from J, leaving 15 bases between. The CDR3 length is 16 residues.

The rearrangement links TRBV19 to TRBJ2-5, with TRBD1 as a possible D gene (6 bases). Trimming shortened V by 6 bases and J by 1 base, and 9 bases separated the two germline ends. Germline lookup yields CDR1 LNHDA and CDR2 SQIVND (reference sequence). The CDR3 is made up of 13 amino acids. The DNA of the CDR3 is TGTGCCAGTAGCGGACAGATCCAAGAGACCCAGTACTTC. Translation: CASSGQIQETQYF.